What follows is one TCR beta chain and its context. The ends were cut back, 3 bases at V and 4 bases at J, with 13 bases in the middle. CDR3 size: 15 residues. In germline, CDR1 is SGHTA, CDR2 FQGNSA. The sample belongs to a study of blood T cell repertoires in COVID-19. Background on the study: There were acute and convalescent COVID-19 samples, and they came from the United States, Italy and Spain.

Profiling relied on immunoSEQ multiplex PCR, and the TCRdb table lists in-frame clones only, not all of them. The table records 96,000 or so clones, 85% to 95% of them present only once. The chain combines TRBV7-2 with TRBJ1-5, with D possibly matching TRBD1 (5 bases). Input material: peripheral blood. This sequence originates from a man in his sixties with acute or convalescent COVID-19. The DNA of the CDR3 is TGTGCCAGCAGCTTCTCAGGGAGCGGGAATCAGCCCCAGCATTTT. Protein: CASSFSGSGNQPQHF.